The clone carrying this T cell receptor (beta chain) was counted a few times. The assay was immunoSEQ multiplex PCR, and TCRdb's table has in-frame clones only and misses some. Of almost 250,000 clones listed, roughly 86% were seen once; the top ten hold 1.5% to 2%. Germline values: CDR1 LNHDA, CDR2 SQIVND (reference sequence). This CDR3 comprises 17 residues. With V trimmed by 3 bases and J by 0 bases, 8 bases remained unmatched. The sample belongs to a study of blood T cell repertoires in COVID-19. Turning to the study itself: Collection of acute and convalescent COVID-19 samples took place in the United States, Italy and Spain. In each case, the material was cDNA or gDNA derived from T cells, B-cell-depleted T cells, or PBMCs.

Sequenced: peripheral blood. J is TRBJ1-5 and V is TRBV19; TRBD1 matches 7 bases. The sequence was collected from a woman between 55 and 75 years old who had recovered from COVID-19. Here the CDR3 reads CASSISGTDRSNQPQHF. CDR3 DNA sequence: TGTGCCAGTAGTATTAGTGGGACAGATCGTAGCAATCAGCCCCAGCATTTT.